This TCR beta chain was found in a study of molecular identifiers for immune sequencing clone quantification. Previously published methods and listed TCR primers were used for the bulk TCR libraries. TCRdb fed the PCR reads into MiXCR, producing one record per CDR3 protein. The sample has around 460,000 distinct CDR3 sequences, about 21% seen once. In this sample, this clonotype turned up many times. Its antigen is unknown. Notes on the study in general: Whereas naive cells kept under 1% of molecules in clones above 20 RNA copies, such clones held over 97% in effectors.

The specimen was naive CD8+ T cells from blood, with Jurkat cell RNA spiked in. Sample subset: FACS-sorted CD8+CD4-CCR7+CD45RA+ naive T cells. The receptor's source is a human donor in good health. Some libraries in this study had Jurkat cell RNA spiked in.

DNA of the CDR3: TGTGCCAGCAGCAAAAGGGACAACCTAGGGACACCCCTCCACTTT. Its translation: CASSKRDNLGTPLHF. The chain links TRBV7-2 to TRBJ1-6; perhaps TRBD1 as D (6 bases). CDR3 length equals 15 residues. V lost 5 bases, J lost 11 bases, and 19 bases lay in between. In germline, CDR1 is SGHTA, CDR2 FQGNSA.